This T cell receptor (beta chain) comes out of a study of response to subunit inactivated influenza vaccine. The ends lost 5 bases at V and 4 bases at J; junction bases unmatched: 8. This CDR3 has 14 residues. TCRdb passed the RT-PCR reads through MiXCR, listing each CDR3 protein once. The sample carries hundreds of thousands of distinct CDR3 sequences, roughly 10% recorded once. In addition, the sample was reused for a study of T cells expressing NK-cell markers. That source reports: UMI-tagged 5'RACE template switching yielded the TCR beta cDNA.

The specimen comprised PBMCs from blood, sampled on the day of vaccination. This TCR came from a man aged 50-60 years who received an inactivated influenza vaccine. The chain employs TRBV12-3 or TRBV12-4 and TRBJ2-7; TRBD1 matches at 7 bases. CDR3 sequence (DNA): TGTGCCAGCAGTCTAACAGGGACAGAATACGAGCAGTACTTC. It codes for CASSLTGTEYEQYF.